This TCR beta chain was sequenced in a study of T cells after yellow fever vaccination. CDR1 and CDR2 (germline): DFQATT, SNEGSKA (reference sequence). The V end lost 1 base, the J end lost 4 bases, and 7 bases lay between the germline ends. The CDR3 runs 12 residues. This clonotype showed up just a few times. What it binds is unknown. Generation of TCR cDNA used 5'RACE template switching (which added a universal primer site and UMIs). TCRdb passed the 5' RACE reads through MiXCR, listing each CDR3 protein once. This sample has 100,000 to 150,000 distinct CDR3 sequences; 7.4% occur once, and the top ten carry roughly 2.6%. The study, taken as a whole, reports: Post-booster repertoires contained most primary-vaccination clones again (about 95% CD4, roughly 90% CD8).

The source was CD4+ T cells sorted from PBMCs, collected about 10 days after the first yellow fever vaccination. The TCR sequence derives from a man between 18 and 29 years old who received the YFV17D yellow fever vaccine. The chain is built from TRBV20-1 and TRBJ1-2; D is perhaps TRBD1 (5 bases). The CDR3 sequence is CSARGRVYGYTF. CDR3 nucleotide sequence: TGCAGTGCTAGAGGCAGGGTCTATGGCTACACCTTC.